This T cell receptor (beta chain) derives from a study of T cell repertoires in cytomegalovirus infection. Study-wide context: Evidence of both CMV infection and a matching HLA type came from public TCR beta signatures.

TCRdb ran MiXCR on the reads and lists one entry per CDR3 protein. The data show a few hundred thousand distinct CDR3 sequences, 8% to 10% seen once. This clonotype was recorded many times. The antigen remains undetermined. V was pared by 5 bases and J by 1 base, with 11 bases between. The CDR3 has 14 amino acids. The germline V gene encodes CDR1 SGHVS and CDR2 FNYEAQ. Study results and caveats: HLA-C-restricted, CMV-specific TCR beta clonotypes were dominant ex vivo.

Sequences were obtained from PBMCs. This sequence was found in a human donor in good health (CMV status not recorded). Some clones in this sample may be carry-over from other donors' samples. The chain has TRBV7-6 and TRBJ2-5; maybe TRBD1 (6 bases). The CDR3 DNA reads as TGTGCCAGCAGCCCCGGACAGATCCAAGAGACCCAGTACTTC. It codes for CASSPGQIQETQYF.